This T cell receptor (beta chain) was recorded in a study of blood T cell repertoires in COVID-19. Study details: Sources were T cells, B-cell-depleted T cells, or PBMCs; the material itself was cDNA or gDNA.

Method: immunoSEQ multiplex PCR; TCRdb's copy keeps in-frame clones and lacks some. The sample has approximately 250,000 clones; about 86% are singletons. The CDR3 loop spans 15 amino acids. V lost 8 bases and J 0 bases, leaving 13 bases between the germline ends. Germline CDR1 and CDR2: MNHEY and SVGAGI. Sequencing was carried out using PBMCs or T cells enriched from blood (not recorded which). The chain couples TRBV6-5 to TRBJ2-2; the D gene is possibly TRBD1 (5 bases). This clonotype was obtained from a young man with acute COVID-19. CDR3 DNA: TGTGCCAGCCTCGCCCGGACAACGAACACCGGGGAGCTGTTTTTT. It codes for CASLARTTNTGELFF.